This T cell receptor beta chain derives from a study of T cells in Graves' hyperthyroidism and ophthalmopathy. Concerning this clonotype: A much larger clonotype is one base distant, so this may be a read error.

This CDR3 is built from 15 residues. V dropped 4 bases and J dropped 0; count of bases not matched to a gene: 5. CDR1 and CDR2 from the germline V gene are SGHRS and YFSETQ. Amplified regions were TCR beta CDR3 sequences from RNA transcripts. A set of HTBI primers served as the primers for a first-round RT-PCR of the TCR CDR3. Via MiXCR, TCRdb re-called the multiplex PCR reads, giving one row per CDR3 protein. The data show 700,000 or so distinct CDR3 sequences, approximately 16% seen once. The rearrangement joins TRBV5-1 to TRBJ2-3, with 7 bases matching TRBD1. The sequencing sample was made of blood. This receptor was taken from a man younger than 35 with Graves' hyperthyroidism. The CDR3 sequence is CASSEGQTSTDTQYF. CDR3 DNA sequence: TGCGCCAGCAGCGAGGGACAGACTAGCACAGATACGCAGTATTTT.